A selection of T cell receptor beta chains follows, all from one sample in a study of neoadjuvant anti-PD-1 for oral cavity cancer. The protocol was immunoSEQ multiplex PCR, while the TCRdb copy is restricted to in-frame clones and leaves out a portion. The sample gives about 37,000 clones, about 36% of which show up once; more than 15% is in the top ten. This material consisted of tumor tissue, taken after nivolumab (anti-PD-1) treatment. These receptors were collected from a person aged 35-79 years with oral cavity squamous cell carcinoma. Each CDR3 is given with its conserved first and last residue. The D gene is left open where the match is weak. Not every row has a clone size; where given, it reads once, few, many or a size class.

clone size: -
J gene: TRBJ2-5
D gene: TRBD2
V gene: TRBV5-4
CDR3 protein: CASSVGLAGGVRETQYF
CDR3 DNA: TGTGCCAGCAGCGTGGGACTAGCGGGAGGTGTTAGAGAGACCCAGTACTTC

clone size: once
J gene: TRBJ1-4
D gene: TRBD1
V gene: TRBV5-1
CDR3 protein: CASSRGQQNEKLFF
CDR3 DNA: TGCGCCAGCAGCCGGGGACAGCAAAATGAAAAACTGTTTTTT

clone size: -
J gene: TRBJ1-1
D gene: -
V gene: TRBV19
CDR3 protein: CASSSRDTFTEAFF
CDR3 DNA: TGTGCCAGTAGTAGTAGGGACACGTTCACTGAAGCTTTCTTT

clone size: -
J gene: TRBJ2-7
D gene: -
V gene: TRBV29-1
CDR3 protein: CSVVALTYEQYF
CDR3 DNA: TGCAGCGTTGTGGCCCTGACCTACGAGCAGTACTTC

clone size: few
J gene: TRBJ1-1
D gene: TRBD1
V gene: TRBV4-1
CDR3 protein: CASSTRLGQQEAFF
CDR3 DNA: TGCGCCAGCAGCACAAGACTGGGACAGCAAGAAGCTTTCTTT

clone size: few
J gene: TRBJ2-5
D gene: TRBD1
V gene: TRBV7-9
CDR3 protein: CASSTRTGVLETQYF
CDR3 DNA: TGTGCCAGCAGCACCCGGACAGGGGTCCTAGAGACCCAGTACTTC

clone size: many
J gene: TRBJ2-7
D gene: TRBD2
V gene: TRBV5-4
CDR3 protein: CASSPGTSGRVGEQYF
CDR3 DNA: TGTGCCAGCAGTCCCGGGACTAGCGGGAGGGTCGGCGAGCAGTACTTC

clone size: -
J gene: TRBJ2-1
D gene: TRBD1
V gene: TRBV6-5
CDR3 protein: CASSYSWTGGNEQFF
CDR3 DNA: TGTGCCAGCAGTTACTCTTGGACAGGGGGAAATGAGCAGTTCTTC

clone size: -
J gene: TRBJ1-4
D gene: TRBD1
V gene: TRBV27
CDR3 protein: CASRPAGTGYEKLFF
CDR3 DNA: TGTGCCAGCAGACCGGCGGGGACAGGGTATGAAAAACTGTTTTTT

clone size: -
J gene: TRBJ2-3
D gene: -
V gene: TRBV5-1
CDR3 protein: CASRGRAGSTDTQYF
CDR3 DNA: TGCGCCAGCCGGGGCCGGGCGGGGAGCACAGATACGCAGTATTTT

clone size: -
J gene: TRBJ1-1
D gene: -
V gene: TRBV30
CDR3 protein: CAWSRQGHLNTEAFF
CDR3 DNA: TGTGCCTGGAGTCGTCAAGGACACCTGAACACTGAAGCTTTCTTT

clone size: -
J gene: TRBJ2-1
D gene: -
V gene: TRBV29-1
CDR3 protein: CSADNEQFF
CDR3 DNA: TGCAGCGCCGACAATGAGCAGTTCTTC

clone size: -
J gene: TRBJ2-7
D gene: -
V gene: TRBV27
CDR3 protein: CASSLAGSDEQYF
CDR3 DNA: TGTGCCAGCAGTCTGGCAGGGTCGGACGAGCAGTACTTC

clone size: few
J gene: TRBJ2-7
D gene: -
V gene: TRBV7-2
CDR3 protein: CASSLVAAGATEQYF
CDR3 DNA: TGTGCCAGCAGCTTAGTGGCAGCGGGCGCAACCGAGCAGTACTTC

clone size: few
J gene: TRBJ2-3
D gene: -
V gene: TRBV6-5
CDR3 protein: CASSYAQGRADTQYF
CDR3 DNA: TGTGCCAGCAGTTATGCACAGGGGAGGGCAGATACGCAGTATTTT

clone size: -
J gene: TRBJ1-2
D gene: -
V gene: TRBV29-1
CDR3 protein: CSVDRPTTWGYTF
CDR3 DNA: TGCAGCGTTGATCGGCCCACAACCTGGGGCTACACCTTC

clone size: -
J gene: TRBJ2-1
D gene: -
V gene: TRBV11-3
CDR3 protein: CASSPGTWRGYNEQFF
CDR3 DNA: TGTGCCAGCAGCCCCGGGACCTGGAGAGGTTACAATGAGCAGTTCTTC

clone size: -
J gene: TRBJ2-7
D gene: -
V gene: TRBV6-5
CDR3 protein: CASSKGPTLEQYF
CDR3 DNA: TGTGCCAGCAGCAAGGGACCCACCCTCGAGCAGTACTTC

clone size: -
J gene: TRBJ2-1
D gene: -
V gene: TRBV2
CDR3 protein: CASSAQASSYNEQFF
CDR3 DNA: TGTGCCAGCAGTGCACAAGCCAGCTCCTACAATGAGCAGTTCTTC

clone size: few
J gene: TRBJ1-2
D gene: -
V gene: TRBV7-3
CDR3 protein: CASSPGQESYGYTF
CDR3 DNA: TGTGCCAGCAGTCCGGGACAAGAGAGCTATGGCTACACCTTC

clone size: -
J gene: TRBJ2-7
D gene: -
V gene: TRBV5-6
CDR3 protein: CASSLVAYEQYF
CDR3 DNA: TGTGCCAGCAGCTTGGTTGCCTACGAGCAGTACTTC

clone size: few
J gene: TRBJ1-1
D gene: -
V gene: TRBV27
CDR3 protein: CASNRRLVRGGEAFF
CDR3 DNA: TGTGCCAGCAATAGGAGACTCGTGAGGGGCGGTGAAGCTTTCTTT

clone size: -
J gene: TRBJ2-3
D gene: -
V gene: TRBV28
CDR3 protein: CASSSPSEGTDTQYF
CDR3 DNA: TGTGCCAGCAGTTCTCCGTCGGAGGGGACAGATACGCAGTATTTT

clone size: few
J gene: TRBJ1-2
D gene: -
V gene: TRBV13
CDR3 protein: CASSLGGSTNYGYTF
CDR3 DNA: TGTGCCAGCAGCTTAGGGGGGTCTACTAACTATGGCTACACCTTC

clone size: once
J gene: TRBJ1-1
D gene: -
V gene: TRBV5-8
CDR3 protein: CASSNEWDTEAFF
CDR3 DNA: TGTGCCAGCAGCAACGAATGGGACACTGAAGCTTTCTTT

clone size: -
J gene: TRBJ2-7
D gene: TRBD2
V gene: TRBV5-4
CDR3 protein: CASSQAGTVEQYF
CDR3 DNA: TGCGCCAGCAGCCAAGCGGGAACCGTCGAGCAGTACTTC

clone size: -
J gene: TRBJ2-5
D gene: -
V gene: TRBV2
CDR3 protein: CASSGDADKGTQYF
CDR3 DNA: TGTGCCAGCAGTGGAGATGCGGATAAAGGGACCCAGTACTTC

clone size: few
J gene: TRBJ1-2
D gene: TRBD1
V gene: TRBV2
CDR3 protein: CASSDLQGISYGYTF
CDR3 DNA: TGTGCCAGCAGTGATCTACAGGGGATAAGCTATGGCTACACCTTC

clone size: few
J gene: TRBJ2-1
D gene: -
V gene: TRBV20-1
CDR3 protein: CSVFTQGVAFF
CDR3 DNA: TGCAGTGTTTTTACACAGGGAGTAGCGTTCTTC

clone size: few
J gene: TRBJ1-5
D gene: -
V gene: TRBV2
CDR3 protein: CASRTEGNQPQHF
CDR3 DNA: TGTGCCAGCAGAACGGAAGGCAATCAGCCCCAGCATTTT

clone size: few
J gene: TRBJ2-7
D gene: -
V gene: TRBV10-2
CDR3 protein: CASRSSAAYEQYF
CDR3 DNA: TGCGCCAGCAGGAGTAGCGCGGCCTACGAGCAGTACTTC

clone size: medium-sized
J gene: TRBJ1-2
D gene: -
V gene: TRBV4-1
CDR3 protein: CASSQDPGVYGYTF
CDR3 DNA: TGCGCCAGCAGCCAAGATCCTGGGGTCTATGGCTACACCTTC

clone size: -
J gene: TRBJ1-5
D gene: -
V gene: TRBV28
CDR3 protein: CASSSKQVYSNQPQHF
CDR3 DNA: TGTGCCAGCAGCTCTAAACAGGTTTATAGCAATCAGCCCCAGCATTTT

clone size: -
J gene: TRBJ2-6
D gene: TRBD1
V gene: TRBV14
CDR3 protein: CASSPHRTGTFGVLTF
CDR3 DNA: TGTGCCAGCAGCCCGCATAGGACAGGGACGTTCGGCGTCCTGACTTTC

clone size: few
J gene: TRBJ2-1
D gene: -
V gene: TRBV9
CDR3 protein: CASSVVSSVFYNEQFF
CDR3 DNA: TGTGCCAGCAGCGTAGTTTCGAGCGTCTTCTACAATGAGCAGTTCTTC

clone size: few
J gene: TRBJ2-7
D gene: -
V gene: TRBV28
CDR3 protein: CASRGIDGSSYEQYF
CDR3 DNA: TGTGCCAGCCGAGGCATCGATGGATCCTCCTACGAGCAGTACTTC

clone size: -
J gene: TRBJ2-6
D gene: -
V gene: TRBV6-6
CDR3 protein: CASSYGRSGANVLTF
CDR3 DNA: TGTGCCAGCAGTTACGGCCGGTCTGGGGCCAACGTCCTGACTTTC

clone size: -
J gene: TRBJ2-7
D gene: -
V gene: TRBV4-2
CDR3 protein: CASSQDPGTPSYEQYF
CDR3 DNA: TGTGCCAGCAGCCAAGACCCAGGGACACCTTCCTACGAGCAGTACTTC

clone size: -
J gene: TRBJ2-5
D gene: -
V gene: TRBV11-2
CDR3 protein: CASSLGETQYF
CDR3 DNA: TGTGCCAGCAGCCTGGGCGAGACCCAGTACTTC

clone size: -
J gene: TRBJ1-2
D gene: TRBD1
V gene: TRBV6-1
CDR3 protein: CAGWDRIYGYTF
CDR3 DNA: TGTGCCGGCTGGGACAGAATCTATGGCTACACCTTC

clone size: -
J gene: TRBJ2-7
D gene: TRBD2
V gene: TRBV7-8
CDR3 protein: CASSFGLAGALYEQYF
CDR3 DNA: TGTGCCAGCAGCTTTGGCCTAGCGGGAGCACTCTACGAGCAGTACTTC

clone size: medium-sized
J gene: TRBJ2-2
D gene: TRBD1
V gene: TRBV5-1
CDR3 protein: CASREDRAPNTGELFF
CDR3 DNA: TGCGCCAGCAGAGAAGACAGGGCCCCGAACACCGGGGAGCTGTTTTTT

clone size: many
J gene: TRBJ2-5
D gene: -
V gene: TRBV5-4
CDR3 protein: CASSLVRGLGQETQYF
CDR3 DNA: TGTGCCAGCAGCTTGGTCAGGGGTTTGGGGCAAGAGACCCAGTACTTC

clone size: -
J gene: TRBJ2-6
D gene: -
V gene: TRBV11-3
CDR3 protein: CASSPGANVLTF
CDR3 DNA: TGTGCCAGCAGTCCTGGGGCCAACGTCCTGACTTTC

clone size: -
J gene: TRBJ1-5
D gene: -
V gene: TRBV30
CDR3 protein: CAWSSGGRQPQHF
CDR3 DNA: TGTGCCTGGAGTTCCGGGGGTAGGCAGCCCCAGCATTTT

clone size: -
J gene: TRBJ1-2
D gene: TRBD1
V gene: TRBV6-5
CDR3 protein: CASSYSRGPVGYTF
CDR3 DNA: TGTGCCAGCAGTTACTCGAGGGGGCCCGTTGGCTACACCTTC

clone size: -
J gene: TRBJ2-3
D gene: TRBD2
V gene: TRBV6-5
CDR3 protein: CASSCGRRSTDTQYF
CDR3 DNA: TGTGCCAGCAGTTGCGGGAGGCGCAGCACAGATACGCAGTATTTT

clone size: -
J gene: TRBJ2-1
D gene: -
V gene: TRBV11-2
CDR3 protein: CASNPLGTLHNEQFF
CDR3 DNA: TGTGCCAGCAATCCATTAGGGACACTTCACAATGAGCAGTTCTTC